The clone carrying this T cell receptor (beta chain) was seen just once. Here immunoSEQ multiplex PCR was the method, and the copy in TCRdb shows in-frame clones only, minus some. The data hold roughly 500,000 clones, with approximately 88% observed a single time. This CDR3 has 14 amino acids. Trimming took off 1 base at V and 4 bases at J, with 7 bases between the two ends. Germline V gives CDR1 SGHTA, CDR2 FQGNSA. This specimen belongs to a study of blood T cell repertoires in COVID-19. Before being deemed recovered, Cohort 3 donors had two negative PCRs, clearance, or symptom resolution. The chain employs TRBV7-2 and TRBJ1-4, with D hard to call. This TCR derives from a woman in her thirties or forties who had recovered from COVID-19. The source material was PBMCs or T cells enriched from blood (not recorded which). The CDR3 DNA sequence: TGTGCCAGCAGCTTAGACAGATATAATGAAAAACTGTTTTTT. Protein sequence: CASSLDRYNEKLFF.